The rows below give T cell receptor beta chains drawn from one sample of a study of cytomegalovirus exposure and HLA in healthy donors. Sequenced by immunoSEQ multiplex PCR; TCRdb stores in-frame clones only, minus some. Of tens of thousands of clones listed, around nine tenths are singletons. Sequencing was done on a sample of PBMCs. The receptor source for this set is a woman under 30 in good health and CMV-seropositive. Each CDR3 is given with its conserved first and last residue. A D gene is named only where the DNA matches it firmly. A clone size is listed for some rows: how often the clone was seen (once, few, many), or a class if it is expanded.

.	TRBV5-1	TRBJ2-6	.	CASSSTGNGANVLTF	TGCGCCAGCAGCTCCACAGGGAATGGGGCCAACGTCCTGACTTTC
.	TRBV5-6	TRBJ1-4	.	CASMRRGTNEKLFF	TGTGCCAGCATGAGGCGGGGAACTAATGAAAAACTGTTTTTT
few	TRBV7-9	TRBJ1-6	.	CASSLAQGDSPLHF	TGTGCCAGCAGCTTAGCGCAAGGGGATTCACCCCTCCACTTT
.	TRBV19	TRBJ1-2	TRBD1	CASSIDLGTGYGYTF	TGTGCCAGTAGTATAGATCTGGGGACAGGCTATGGCTACACCTTC
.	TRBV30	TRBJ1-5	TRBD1	CAWSWTGGLSNQPQHF	TGTGCCTGGAGTTGGACAGGGGGCCTCTCCAATCAGCCCCAGCATTTT
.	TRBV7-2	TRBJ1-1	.	CASSLKGGTEAFF	TGTGCCAGCAGCTTAAAAGGGGGTACTGAAGCTTTCTTT
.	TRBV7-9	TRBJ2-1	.	CASSLDNREVPYNEQFF	TGTGCCAGCAGCTTAGATAACAGGGAAGTCCCCTACAATGAGCAGTTCTTC
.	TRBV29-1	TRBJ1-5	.	CSVVGGGSGGNQPQHF	TGCAGCGTTGTTGGGGGGGGCTCTGGAGGCAATCAGCCCCAGCATTTT
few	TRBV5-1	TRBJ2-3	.	CASSYDSGAGADTQYF	TGCGCCAGCAGCTATGATAGCGGCGCCGGTGCTGATACGCAGTATTTT
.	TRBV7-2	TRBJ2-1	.	CASSLRPTGRFEQFF	TGTGCCAGCAGCTTACGACCCACAGGGCGGTTTGAGCAGTTCTTC
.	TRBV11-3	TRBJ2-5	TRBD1	CASSGRTGKEETQYF	TGTGCCAGCAGCGGAAGGACAGGCAAAGAGGAGACCCAGTACTTC
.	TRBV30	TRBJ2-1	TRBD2	CAWRTSGGYNEQFF	TGTGCCTGGAGGACTAGCGGGGGCTACAATGAGCAGTTCTTC
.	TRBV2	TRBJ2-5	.	CASSASRGGETQYF	TGTGCCAGCAGTGCCTCCAGGGGCGGGGAGACCCAGTACTTC
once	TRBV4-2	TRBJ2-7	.	CASSLTPGAEYEQYF	TGTGCCAGCAGCCTTACCCCAGGGGCAGAATACGAGCAGTACTTC
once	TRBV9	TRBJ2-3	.	CASSVSVSTDTQYF	TGTGCCAGCAGCGTGTCAGTGAGCACAGATACGCAGTATTTT
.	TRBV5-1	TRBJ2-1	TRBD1	CASSNAITTGDNEQFF	TGCGCCAGCAGCAACGCCATCACGACAGGGGACAATGAGCAGTTCTTC
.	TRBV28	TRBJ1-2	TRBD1	CASSLNPGQGDGYTF	TGTGCCAGCAGCCTAAACCCGGGACAGGGGGATGGCTACACCTTC
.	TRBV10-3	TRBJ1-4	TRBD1	CAISEGTGVAELFF	TGTGCCATCAGTGAAGGGACAGGGGTGGCGGAACTGTTTTTT
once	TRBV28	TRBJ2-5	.	CASRAGKRETQYF	TGTGCCAGCCGGGCAGGGAAACGAGAGACCCAGTACTTC
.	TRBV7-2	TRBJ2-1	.	CASSLAGGGHNEQFF	TGTGCCAGCAGCTTAGCGGGCGGAGGGCACAATGAGCAGTTCTTC
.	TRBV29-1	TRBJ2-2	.	CSVGIVTGMNTGELFF	TGCAGCGTTGGAATTGTGACAGGAATGAACACCGGGGAGCTGTTTTTT
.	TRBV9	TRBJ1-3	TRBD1	CASSVKDRDSSGNTIYF	TGTGCCAGCAGCGTAAAGGACAGGGATTCTTCTGGAAACACCATATATTTT
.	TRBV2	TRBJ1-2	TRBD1	CASSEAPTGGYGYTF	TGTGCCAGCAGTGAAGCGCCGACAGGGGGCTATGGCTACACCTTC
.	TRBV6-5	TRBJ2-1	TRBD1	CASRTGGSYNEQFF	TGTGCCAGCAGGACAGGGGGCTCCTACAATGAGCAGTTCTTC
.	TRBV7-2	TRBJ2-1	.	CASSLSGGRSYNEQFF	TGTGCCAGCAGCTTAAGTGGGGGCCGCTCCTACAATGAGCAGTTCTTC
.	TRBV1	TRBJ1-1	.	CTSSQEPVGAQGVPANTEAFF	TGCACCAGCAGCCAAGAGCCTGTCGGGGCACAGGGGGTCCCGGCGAACACTGAAGCTTTCTTT
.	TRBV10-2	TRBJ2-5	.	CASSLGSTPGETQYF	TGCGCCAGCAGTCTTGGGTCAACCCCGGGGGAGACCCAGTACTTC
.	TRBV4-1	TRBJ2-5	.	CASSQAPPETQYF	TGCGCCAGCAGCCAAGCCCCTCCGGAGACCCAGTACTTC
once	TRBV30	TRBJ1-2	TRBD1	CAWSVRPGGNPYGYTF	TGTGCCTGGAGTGTACGGCCAGGGGGCAATCCTTACGGCTACACCTTC
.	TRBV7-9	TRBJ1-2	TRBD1	CASSAQQGRHYGYTF	TGTGCCAGCAGCGCTCAACAGGGGCGCCACTATGGCTACACCTTC
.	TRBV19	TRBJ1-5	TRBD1	CASSRLKQGADNQPQRF	TGTGCCAGTAGCAGGCTAAAACAGGGGGCCGACAATCAGCCCCAGCGTTTT
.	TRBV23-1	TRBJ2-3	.	CALAAGNPSTDTQYF	TGCGCCCTCGCGGCGGGAAACCCTAGCACAGATACGCAGTATTTT
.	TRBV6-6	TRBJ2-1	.	CASSLARSSYNEQFF	TGTGCCAGCAGTCTTGCTAGGAGCTCCTACAATGAGCAGTTCTTC
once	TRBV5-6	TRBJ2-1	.	CASSLVGSNQFF	TGTGCCAGCAGCTTGGTAGGTAGCAATCAGTTCTTC
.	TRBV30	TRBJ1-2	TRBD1	CAWSIQWDSSFYGYTF	TGTGCCTGGAGTATACAGTGGGACAGCTCTTTCTATGGCTACACCTTC
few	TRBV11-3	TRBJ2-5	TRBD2	CASSFLAGGQETQYF	TGTGCCAGCAGCTTCCTAGCGGGGGGGCAAGAGACCCAGTACTTC
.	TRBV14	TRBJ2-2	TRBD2	CASSFQSGGLTGELFF	TGTGCCAGCAGCTTCCAATCGGGGGGGCTCACCGGGGAGCTGTTTTTT
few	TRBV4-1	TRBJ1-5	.	CASSQGNSNQPQHF	TGCGCCAGCAGCCAAGGTAATAGCAATCAGCCCCAGCATTTT
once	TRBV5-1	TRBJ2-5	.	CASSLDRGLYQETQYF	TGCGCCAGCAGCTTGGACCGCGGGTTGTACCAAGAGACCCAGTACTTC